Below are 12 T cell receptor beta chains sequenced from a single sample in a study of blood T cell repertoires in COVID-19. Sequencing used immunoSEQ multiplex PCR; TCRdb keeps in-frame clones, though not all of them. Of about 370,000 clones listed, roughly 90% are singletons. Sequences were obtained from PBMCs or T cells enriched from blood (not recorded which). The origin of the receptors is a woman aged 40 to 55 who had been exposed to COVID-19.

The chain employs TRBV7-3 and TRBJ2-2, with 15 positions matching TRBD2. Germline CDR1 is SGHTA and CDR2 is FQGTGA. This CDR3 region has 16 residues. V lost 4 bases, J lost 5 bases, and 2 bases stayed unmatched. DNA for the CDR3: TGTGCCAGCAGCTCGGGACTAGCGGGAGGAACCGGGGAGCTGTTTTTT. Translating it yields CASSSGLAGGTGELFF.

This chain links TRBV7-9 with TRBJ1-5; 9 bases align to TRBD1. Germline V lookup: CDR1 SEHNR, CDR2 FQNEAQ (reference sequence). This CDR3 has 16 amino acids. J lost 7 bases, V lost 1 base, and 8 bases had no gene match. The CDR3 DNA sequence: TGTGCCAGCAGCTTAGGAGCGGACAGGGGCGGGCAGCCCCAGCATTTT. Translation gives CASSLGADRGGQPQHF.

The chain recombines TRBV10-1 with TRBJ2-1, with 8 bases that match TRBD2. V lost 3 bases and J lost 13; bases outside the gene matches: 5. The CDR3 length is 12 residues. CDR1 WNHNN and CDR2 SYGVQD come from the germline V gene (reference sequence). For the CDR3, the DNA is TGCGCCAGCAGTGAAGTTCGGACTAGCCAGTTCTTC. This sequence encodes CASSEVRTSQFF.

V is TRBV24-1 and J is TRBJ2-1; 12 positions agree with TRBD2. Germline V lookup: CDR1 KGHDR, CDR2 SFDVKD. V lost 3 bases, J lost 14 bases, and 13 bases stayed unmatched. The CDR3 is 16 amino acids. The CDR3 spells CATSDIGLAGIAPKFF. CDR3 bases: TGTGCCACCAGTGATATAGGACTAGCGGGAATCGCTCCGAAGTTCTTC.

The rearrangement joins TRBV27 to TRBJ2-7, with 8 bases fitting TRBD2. CDR3 length: 16 amino acids. The germline CDR1 and CDR2 sequences are MNHEY and SMNVEV (reference sequence). V was clipped by 8 bases and J by 3 bases; unmatched bases: 15. The CDR3, as DNA: TGTGCCAGCCGCCTACCCCTCCTCAGCGGGAGCTACGAGCAGTACTTC. Its translation is CASRLPLLSGSYEQYF.

The J gene is TRBJ1-4, the V gene TRBV19, with TRBD1 matching over 8 bases. Germline CDR1 is LNHDA and CDR2 is SQIVND (reference sequence). CDR3 size: 18 residues. J gave up 3 bases and V 6 bases, and 15 bases lay outside the gene matches. CDR3 residues: CASSPRNLQGASNEKLFF. DNA of the CDR3: TGTGCCAGTAGCCCCCGAAATCTTCAGGGGGCCTCTAATGAAAAACTGTTTTTT.

The chain employs TRBV7-6 and TRBJ2-1, with D maybe TRBD1 (6 bases). Trimming pared 7 bases from V and 4 bases from J, leaving 14 bases between. Germline V CDR1 and CDR2: SGHVS, FNYEAQ. The CDR3 consists of 14 residues. CDR3 residues: CASTIGQIYNEQFF. The DNA for the CDR3 is TGTGCCAGCACCATTGGACAGATATACAATGAGCAGTTCTTC.

The chain employs TRBV30 and TRBJ1-1; unclear D gene. CDR3 length equals 12 residues. Germline loops: CDR1 GTSNPN, CDR2 SVGIG (reference sequence). Trimming cost V 3 bases and J 5 bases, with 10 bases left between them. The CDR3 DNA reads as TGTGCCTGGAGGCGGTTTGAGACTGAAGCTTTCTTT. Its protein is CAWRRFETEAFF. Full variable domain (missing parts from reference TRBV30 and TRBJ1-1): SQTIHQWPATLVQPVGSPLSLECTVEGTSNPNLYWYRQAAGRGLQLLFYSVGIGQISSEVPQNLSASRPQDRQFILSSKKLLLSDSGFYLCAWRRFETEAFFGQGTRLTVV.

This clone was seen once. The rearrangement links TRBV7-6 to TRBJ2-5; 7 nucleotides agree with TRBD1. The CDR3 is made up of 14 amino acids. Trimming cost V 5 bases and J 3 bases; bases outside gene matches: 6. Germline lookup yields CDR1 SGHVS and CDR2 FNYEAQ. CDR3 sequence reads: CASSIGTAKETQYF. The CDR3 DNA is TGTGCCAGCAGCATCGGGACAGCGAAAGAGACCCAGTACTTC.

This clone was counted once. The chain links TRBV18 to TRBJ1-1; D might be TRBD1 (6 bases). V was clipped by 3 bases and J by 1 base, with 12 bases between them. The CDR3 runs to 15 residues. The germline V gene has CDR1 KGHSH and CDR2 LQKENI. The CDR3 DNA sequence: TGTGCCAGCTCACCGCTTCACAGGGAGAACACTGAAGCTTTCTTT. Its translation: CASSPLHRENTEAFF.

The chain joins TRBV30 to TRBJ2-2; D unclear. Germline CDR1 reads GTSNPN; CDR2 reads SVGIG (reference sequence). There are 14 residues in the CDR3. V was clipped by 5 bases and J by 2 bases, with 12 bases between them. This CDR3 reads CAWRTLPNTGELFF. The CDR3 DNA reads as TGTGCCTGGCGAACTCTGCCAAACACCGGGGAGCTGTTTTTT. The full variable domain, its missing parts supplied by reference TRBV30 and TRBJ2-2, is SQTIHQWPATLVQPVGSPLSLECTVEGTSNPNLYWYRQAAGRGLQLLFYSVGIGQISSEVPQNLSASRPQDRQFILSSKKLLLSDSGFYLCAWRTLPNTGELFFGEGSRLTVL.

This chain joins TRBV7-8 and TRBJ1-2; D not certain. Germline CDR1 reads SGHVS; CDR2 reads FQNEAQ. V dropped 6 bases and J dropped 6 bases, with 17 bases sitting between them. This CDR3 has 14 amino acids. The CDR3 sequence is CASSPEVRYDGYTF. CDR3 DNA: TGTGCCAGCAGTCCCGAGGTCCGGTATGATGGCTACACCTTC.